The clone carrying this T cell receptor (beta chain) appeared a few times. The source of the sample is a study of blood T cell repertoires in COVID-19. The CDR3 contains 13 residues. V dropped 2 bases and J dropped 5 bases, with 10 bases sitting between them. Germline lookup yields CDR1 SGHRS and CDR2 YFSETQ. Clones were sequenced by immunoSEQ multiplex PCR, and TCRdb holds only the in-frame ones, with some missing. The sample contains 45,000 to 50,000 clones, around 80% of which appear only once. The receptor was isolated from an elderly man in a cohort sampled during active COVID-19. The sequencing input was peripheral blood. The chain recombines TRBV5-1 with TRBJ2-5, with D tentatively TRBD2 (6 bases). The CDR3 coding sequence is TGCGCCAGCAGCTTAAGCGGAGGGGAGACCCAGTACTTC. Translation gives CASSLSGGETQYF.